These T cell receptor beta chains were read from a single sample in a study of beta chain features in type 1 diabetes. Only in-frame clones appear in the TCRdb table, and some are missing; sequencing was by immunoSEQ multiplex PCR. The data show over 300,000 clones, around 9.3% seen once. The material sequenced was central memory CD4+ T cells from blood. Receptors were obtained from a man younger than 45 with type 1 diabetes. Each CDR3 is given with its conserved first and last residue. Fields, in order: D gene, clone size, V gene, J gene, CDR3 DNA, CDR3 protein. D genes are given only for firm matches. Part of the rows lack a size; the others show once, few, many or a class for expanded clones.

>.|.|TRBV28|TRBJ1-3
TGTGCCAGCAGTCCGCCTGGATGGAACACCATATATTTT
CASSPPGWNTIYF
>.|.|TRBV5-6|TRBJ1-4
TGTGCCAGCAGCTACCAAGGGGCGCAAAGGGGTCCGAACGAAAAACTGTTTTTT
CASSYQGAQRGPNEKLFF
>.|many|TRBV21-1|TRBJ2-4
TGTGCCAGCAGCAAAATTGGCCGGCCTTGGGACATTCAGTACTTC
CASSKIGRPWDIQYF
>TRBD2|.|TRBV11-3|TRBJ2-3
TGTGCCAGCAGCTTATTGGCGGGGGTCAGAGATACGCAGTATTTT
CASSLLAGVRDTQYF
>TRBD1|few|TRBV18|TRBJ2-6
TGTGCCAGCTCAGGGACAGCCTCTGGGGCCAACGTCCTGACTTTC
CASSGTASGANVLTF
>.|.|TRBV30|TRBJ2-1
TGTGCCTGGAGACCAGGGGCGGGTGTGCAGTTCTTC
CAWRPGAGVQFF
>.|.|TRBV16|TRBJ1-1
TGTGCCAGCAGCCCGACCGGGGGTACTGAAGCTTTCTTT
CASSPTGGTEAFF
>.|many|TRBV2|TRBJ2-6
TGTGCCAGGGGGAGGGGACAGGTCTCTGGGGCCAACGTCCTGACTTTC
CARGRGQVSGANVLTF
>.|few|TRBV2|TRBJ1-2
TGTGCCAGCAGGGCGGGACTCCAGGGGTATGGCTACACCTTC
CASRAGLQGYGYTF
>TRBD1|.|TRBV6-5|TRBJ2-7
TGTGCCAGCAGTTACACGAGAACAGGGGATTGGGACTTC
CASSYTRTGDWDF
>.|.|TRBV2|TRBJ1-4
TGTGCCAGCAGTGCGAAGGGTACTAATGAAAAACTGTTTTTT
CASSAKGTNEKLFF
>.|few|TRBV10-3|TRBJ1-2
TGTGCCATCAGTGAAGCAGGATATGGCTACACCTTC
CAISEAGYGYTF
>TRBD1|few|TRBV11-2|TRBJ2-1
TGTGCCAGCAGCTTAGGACAGGGCTCCTACAATGAGCAGTTCTTC
CASSLGQGSYNEQFF
>TRBD2|few|TRBV15|TRBJ2-2
TGTGCCACCAGCAGAAAATTAGCGGGGACTAACACCGGGGAGCTGTTTTTT
CATSRKLAGTNTGELFF
>TRBD1|few|TRBV11-2|TRBJ1-2
TGTGCCAGCAGCTTAGATCGACAGGGGAACTATGGCTACACCTTC
CASSLDRQGNYGYTF
>.|many|TRBV7-2|TRBJ2-4
TGTGCCAGCAGCTTAGGTGCCCGGGCCGCCTCGGACATTCAGTACTTC
CASSLGARAASDIQYF
>.|few|TRBV6-5|TRBJ1-3
TGTGCCAGCAGTTACAATACAGGCAACACCATATATTTT
CASSYNTGNTIYF
>.|.|TRBV5-6|TRBJ1-4
TGTGCCAGCAGGTTGTCACCCGGGACGAATGAAAAACTGTTTTTT
CASRLSPGTNEKLFF
>.|few|TRBV7-2|TRBJ1-1
TGTGCCAGCAGCCAATTCGGGGGGCAGGCTTTCTTT
CASSQFGGQAFF
>TRBD2|.|TRBV7-7|TRBJ2-5
TGTGCTAGCAGCCCCTTTAGCGGGGGGGCGGGCGAGACCCAGTACTTC
CASSPFSGGAGETQYF